A selection of T cell receptor beta chains follows, all from one sample in a study of breast tumors, draining lymph nodes, adjacent tissues. TCRdb independently ran MiXCR on the multiplex PCR reads; one entry per CDR3 protein. This table holds around 300,000 distinct CDR3 sequences, around 31% found once. Sequenced sample: axillary lymph node tissue. The receptors were gathered from a female donor with breast cancer. Some clones in this sample may be carry-over from other donors' samples. CDR3s include the opening cysteine and the closing phenylalanine or tryptophan. D genes are given only for firm matches. A row's size may be missing; if present it is once, few, many or a size class.

d_call	v_call	j_call	clone_size	cdr3_nt	cdr3_aa
.	TRBV3-2	TRBJ1-2	.	.	CASSQDLWGGGNGYTF
.	TRBV5-1	TRBJ2-5	many	TGCGCCAGCAGCTTGGCTCCTAGACCCGGAGAGACCCAGTACTTC	CASSLAPRPGETQYF
.	TRBV20-1	TRBJ2-7	many	TGCAGTGCTAGACCCGGGACGTCGAGCTCCTACGAGCAGTACTTC	CSARPGTSSSYEQYF
TRBD2	TRBV19	TRBJ2-1	many	TGTGCCAGTAGTATAGGTGCGGGAGAGGGAGGTGAGCAGTTCTTC	CASSIGAGEGGEQFF
TRBD2	TRBV7-9	TRBJ2-2	many	TGTGCCAGCAGCTTAGCGAGGGGGACTAGCGGGAGGACCGGGGAGCTGTTTTTT	CASSLARGTSGRTGELFF
TRBD2	TRBV9	TRBJ2-7	many	TGTGCCAGCAGCGTAGGAGGCGGGAGGGACTACGAGCAGTACTTC	CASSVGGGRDYEQYF
.	TRBV9	TRBJ2-7	many	TGTGCCAGCAGCCCCGAGGGGGGTAAGATCTACGAGCAGTACTTC	CASSPEGGKIYEQYF
TRBD2	TRBV14	TRBJ2-7	many	TGTGCCAGCAGCCAAGAGATCAGACTAGCGGGGCACTACGAGCAGTACTTC	CASSQEIRLAGHYEQYF
.	TRBV28	TRBJ2-5	.	TGTGCCAGCGGTTTAATCCCGGAGAGAGAGACCCAGTACTTC	CASGLIPERETQYF
TRBD1	TRBV28	TRBJ2-3	few	TGTGCCAGCAGTTTCGGACAGGGTTGGGATACGCAGTATTTT	CASSFGQGWDTQYF
.	TRBV20-1	TRBJ2-3	many	TGCAGTGCTAGACCACTAGCCCGCTTCACAGATACGCAGTATTTT	CSARPLARFTDTQYF
.	TRBV6-2/TRBV6-3	TRBJ2-3	.	TGTGCCAGCAGTTACTCGTGGACTAACGGGAGAATGACAGATACGCAGTATTTT	CASSYSWTNGRMTDTQYF
TRBD1	TRBV9	TRBJ2-5	.	TGTGCCAGCAGCGCAGGGACAGAACAAGAGACCCAGTCCTTC	CASSAGTEQETQSF
TRBD1	TRBV5-8	TRBJ2-3	.	TGTACCAGCAGCTTGACCTACGGGACAGGGGGCGCGTTCAGGACAGATACGCAGTATTTT	CTSSLTYGTGGAFRTDTQYF
.	TRBV12-3/TRBV12-4	TRBJ2-2	many	TGTGCCAGCAGTTTGGATAGAGGGAAGAACACCGGGGAGCTGTTTTTT	CASSLDRGKNTGELFF
TRBD1	TRBV30	TRBJ2-7	.	TGTGCCTGGAGAAGATCAGGACAGGCAACCTGCGAGCAGTACTTC	CAWRRSGQATCEQYF
TRBD1	TRBV4-1	TRBJ1-4	many	TGCGCCAGCAGCCAAGATTTAACAAGGACAGGGAAGGAAAAACTGTTTTTT	CASSQDLTRTGKEKLFF
.	TRBV7-2	TRBJ1-3	many	TGTGCCAGCAGCTTCTATGCAGGGTCTGGAAACACCATATATTTT	CASSFYAGSGNTIYF
TRBD1	TRBV9	TRBJ1-2	many	TGTGCCAGCAGCGTCCGACAGGGATCGGATGGCTACACCTTC	CASSVRQGSDGYTF
TRBD1	TRBV4-3	TRBJ2-2	many	TGCGCCAGCAGCCAAGATTTCCGGACAGGGCCCGGGGAGCTGTTTTTT	CASSQDFRTGPGELFF
TRBD1	TRBV7-2	TRBJ1-2	many	TGTGCCAGCAGCCCCCCCCTGGACAGGGTAATAGCTAACTATGGCTACACCTTC	CASSPPLDRVIANYGYTF
.	TRBV19	TRBJ2-7	many	TGTGCCAGTAGTTCAGGGGTACGGTGGTCAGACGAGCAGTACTTC	CASSSGVRWSDEQYF
.	TRBV20-1	TRBJ1-2	many	TGCAGTGCTAGAGATCTAGAGGGCCGCTACCAACTCTACACCTTC	CSARDLEGRYQLYTF
.	TRBV10-3	TRBJ1-2	many	TGTGCCATCAGCCCGACGGGATCTAACTATGGCTACACCTTC	CAISPTGSNYGYTF
.	TRBV4-1	TRBJ2-5	.	TGCGCCAGCAGCCAAGATCAGACAAAACAAGAGACCCAGTACTTC	CASSQDQTKQETQYF
.	TRBV12-3/TRBV12-4	TRBJ2-1	.	TGTGCCAGCAGTTTCGAACTCCTAATCTACAATGAGCAGTTCTTC	CASSFELLIYNEQFF
.	TRBV25-1	TRBJ2-2	.	TGTGCCAGCAGTAAGCCAGGACTCAGCGCGAACGCCGGGGAGCTGTTTTTT	CASSKPGLSANAGELFF
.	TRBV7-6	TRBJ2-7	many	TGTGCCAGCAGCTTAGGAGACAGGTTAGGCGAGCAGTACTTC	CASSLGDRLGEQYF
.	TRBV10-3	TRBJ1-4	many	TGTGCCATCAGTGAGTCGAGGGCTGCGACTAATGAAAAACTGTTTTTT	CAISESRAATNEKLFF
.	TRBV27	TRBJ2-7	.	TGTGCCAGCAGTTTAGTTTACAAATCCGAGCAGTACTTC	CASSLVYKSEQYF
.	TRBV10-3	TRBJ1-2	many	TGTGCCATCACCAAGACAGGAGACGGCTACACCTTC	CAITKTGDGYTF
TRBD2	TRBV19	TRBJ2-1	few	TGTGCCAGTAGTACCTGGTCTAGCGGGACCAGCGGGAATGAGCAGTTCTTC	CASSTWSSGTSGNEQFF
.	TRBV6-5	TRBJ2-7	few	TGTGCCAGCAGTTCCCCCGCTAATCAGCAGTACTTC	CASSSPANQQYF
TRBD1	TRBV7-8	TRBJ1-6	many	TGTGCCAGCAGACCGGGACAGGGGGCGGGGAATTCACCCCTCCACTTT	CASRPGQGAGNSPLHF
TRBD2	TRBV24-1	TRBJ2-5	.	TGTGCCCCCCCGGGAGGGGAGACCCAGTACTTC	CAPPGGETQYF
.	TRBV7-9	TRBJ2-7	many	TGTGCCAGCAGCTTCTTACAGGCCGGACCCTTCGAGCAGTACTTC	CASSFLQAGPFEQYF
.	TRBV20-1	TRBJ1-2	many	TGCAGTGCTAGAGACATGTCTTCTAACTATGGCTACACCTTC	CSARDMSSNYGYTF
.	TRBV20-1	TRBJ1-1	.	TGCAGTGCTAAGGACAGATGGACTGAAGCTTTCTTT	CSAKDRWTEAFF
.	TRBV7-8	TRBJ2-7	many	TGTGCCAGCAGCTTAACCGACAGATCCTACGAGCAGTACTTC	CASSLTDRSYEQYF
TRBD2	TRBV11-2	TRBJ2-1	many	TGTGCCAGCAGCATGACTAGCGGGAGATACAATGAGCAGTTCTTC	CASSMTSGRYNEQFF
TRBD1	TRBV7-9	TRBJ2-7	many	TGTGCCAGCAGCTTATCACCGGGACAGGGCATCAGGAACGAGCAGTACTTC	CASSLSPGQGIRNEQYF
.	TRBV2	TRBJ1-3	many	TGTGCCAGCAGTGACTGGACGGAAATTCTTGGAAACACCATATATTTT	CASSDWTEILGNTIYF
TRBD2	TRBV7-9	TRBJ2-1	many	TGTGCCAGCAGAAGGCTAGCGGGAGGGAATTACAATGAGCAGTTCTTC	CASRRLAGGNYNEQFF
.	TRBV29-1	TRBJ2-7	.	TGCAGCGTGAGGGGCTACCTGTCCACCTACGAGCAGTACTTC	CSVRGYLSTYEQYF
TRBD2	TRBV7-2	TRBJ2-3	many	TGTGCCAGCAGCCGTAGCGGGAGGGAAACAGATACGCAGTATTTT	CASSRSGRETDTQYF
TRBD2	TRBV2	TRBJ2-1	many	TGTGCCAGCAGTCGGACTAGCGGGATGAAGGGTGAGCAGTTCTTC	CASSRTSGMKGEQFF
.	TRBV19	TRBJ1-1	.	TGTGCCAGTAGTTCCGAGAACACTGAAGCTTTCTTT	CASSSENTEAFF
.	TRBV12-3/TRBV12-4	TRBJ1-6	many	TGTGCCAGCCGGAAAATTAACGATTCACCCCTCCACTTT	CASRKINDSPLHF
.	TRBV6-5	TRBJ1-2	few	TGTGCCAGCAGCCACTATCCGGGCGGCGGGGTCCCCTGGCCTGGCTACACCTTC	CASSHYPGGGVPWPGYTF
.	TRBV6-5	TRBJ2-2	.	TGTGCCAGCAGTCACATTAGGGGCGCAGAAACCGGGGAGCTGTTTTTT	CASSHIRGAETGELFF
.	TRBV11-2	TRBJ1-2	many	TGTGCCAGCAGCCGTGCTCGGGATGGCTACACCTTC	CASSRARDGYTF
.	TRBV2	TRBJ1-4	.	TGTGCCAGCCACCAGACAGTAGAGGAAAAACTGTTTTTT	CASHQTVEEKLFF
.	TRBV5-4	TRBJ1-3	many	TGTGCCAGCAGCCTAGATCGGGGCCCCTCTGGAAACACCATATATTTT	CASSLDRGPSGNTIYF
TRBD1	TRBV19	TRBJ2-3	.	TGTGCCAGTACGACAGGGGGCACAGATGCGCAGTATTTT	CASTTGGTDAQYF
.	TRBV27	TRBJ2-1	.	TGTGCCACCAAGCACCAACGGTCCTACAATGAGCAGTTCTTC	CATKHQRSYNEQFF
TRBD1	TRBV20-1	TRBJ1-6	many	TGCAGTGCTCCCATCCCCTGGGACAGGTCGTCACCCCTCCACTTT	CSAPIPWDRSSPLHF
.	TRBV7-2	TRBJ1-1	few	TGTGCCAGCAGCTTGAAGGTCATGAACACTGAAGCTTTCTTT	CASSLKVMNTEAFF
.	TRBV2	TRBJ1-5	many	TGTGCCAGCAGTGAAATATGGTCGGAGACCCAGCATTTT	CASSEIWSETQHF
.	TRBV7-9	TRBJ2-5	many	TGTGCCAGCAGTAACAGGGCGTTAAAGACCCAGTACTTC	CASSNRALKTQYF
.	TRBV10-1	TRBJ2-5	.	TGCGCCAGCAGTCTCACAGGCCAGAACTTTTCCCCTAAACAAGAGACCCAGTACTTC	CASSLTGQNFSPKQETQYF